This T cell receptor (beta chain) derives from a study of T cell responses to AZD1222 COVID-19 vaccine. General study points: There were vaccine-associated CD4 TCRs across spike, dominant at 160-218 and 743-854. Of spike-specific TCRs, nearly half reportedly target regions left unmutated in variants. Seropositive AZD1222 recipients at baseline numbered only five or six. Most donors were white British, females outnumbered males, and clonal diversity was possibly underestimated.

Trimming pared 3 bases from V and 5 bases from J, leaving 6 bases between. Germline V gives CDR1 KGHDR, CDR2 SFDVKD. This CDR3 region has 12 residues. About this clone itself: Its antigen is as yet unknown.

Some clones are missing from TCRdb's copy, which holds only in-frame ones; the method was immunoSEQ multiplex PCR. There are tens of thousands of clones in the sample; 90% to 95% occur only once, and 4.5% to 5.5% lies in the top ten. The receptor was isolated from an adult in good health. The V and J genes are TRBV24-1 and TRBJ1-1, with D unresolved. Specimen: peripheral blood, collected on day 0 of MenACWY control vaccination. CDR3 in DNA: TGTGCCACCAGTGATGAGAGAACTGAAGCTTTCTTT. This sequence encodes CATSDERTEAFF.